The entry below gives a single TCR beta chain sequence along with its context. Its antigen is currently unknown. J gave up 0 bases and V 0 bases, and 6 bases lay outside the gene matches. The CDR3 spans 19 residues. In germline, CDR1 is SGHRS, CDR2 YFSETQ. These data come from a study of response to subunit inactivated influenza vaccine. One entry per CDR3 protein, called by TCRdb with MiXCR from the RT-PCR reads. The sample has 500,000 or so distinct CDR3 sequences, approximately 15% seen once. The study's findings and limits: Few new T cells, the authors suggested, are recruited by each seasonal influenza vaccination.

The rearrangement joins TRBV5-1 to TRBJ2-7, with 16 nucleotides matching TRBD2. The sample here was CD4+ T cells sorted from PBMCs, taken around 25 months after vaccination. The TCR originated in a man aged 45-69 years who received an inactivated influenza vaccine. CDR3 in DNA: TGCGCCAGCAGCTTGGCCCGGGGACTAGCGGGAGGGGTCTCCTACGAGCAGTACTTC. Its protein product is CASSLARGLAGGVSYEQYF.